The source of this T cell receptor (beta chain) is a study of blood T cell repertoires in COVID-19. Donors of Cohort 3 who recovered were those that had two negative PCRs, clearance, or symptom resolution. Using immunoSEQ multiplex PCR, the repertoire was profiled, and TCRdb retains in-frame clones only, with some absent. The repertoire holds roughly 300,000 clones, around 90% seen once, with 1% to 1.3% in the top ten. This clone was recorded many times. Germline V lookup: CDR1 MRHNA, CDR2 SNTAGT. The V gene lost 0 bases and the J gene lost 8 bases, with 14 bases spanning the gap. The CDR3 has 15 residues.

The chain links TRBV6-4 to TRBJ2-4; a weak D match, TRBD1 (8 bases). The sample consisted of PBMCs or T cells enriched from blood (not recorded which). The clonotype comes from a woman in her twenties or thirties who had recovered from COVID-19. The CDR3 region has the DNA TGTGCCAGCAGTGACTCGAGTACAGGGGGGGACATTCAGTACTTC. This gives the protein CASSDSSTGGDIQYF.